Below are 19 T cell receptor beta chains sequenced from a single sample in a study of sequential checkpoint blockade in melanoma. The treatment: randomized to nivolumab then ipilimumab (arm A) or the reverse (arm B). Measured with immunoSEQ multiplex PCR; TCRdb has only the in-frame clones, and not every one. The sample has 30,000 to 45,000 clones, about 88% seen once. Specimen: CD8+ T cells sorted from blood (inferred from file names), collected from a patient given nivolumab and ipilimumab in sequence. These receptors were taken from a human donor with melanoma.

CDR3 residues: CASSFGGRAYEQYF. The DNA for the CDR3 is TGTGCCAGCAGCTTCGGCGGGAGGGCCTACGAGCAGTACTTC. The chain links TRBV7-3 to TRBJ2-7, with 9 bases lining up with TRBD2. The CDR3 covers 14 residues. The germline CDR1 and CDR2 sequences are SGHTA and FQGTGA. V trimming: 3 bases; J trimming: 2 bases; junction bases outside the gene matches: 2.

The sample holds a few counts of this clone. The chain is built from TRBV7-2 and TRBJ1-2, with no clear D. In germline, CDR1 is SGHTA, CDR2 FQGNSA. The V gene lost 0 bases and the J gene lost 0 bases, with 5 bases spanning the gap. This CDR3 is 14 amino acids long. The CDR3 DNA reads TGTGCCAGCAGCTTAGCGCCAGCTAACTATGGCTACACCTTC. It is translated as CASSLAPANYGYTF.

This clone appeared a few times. The J gene is TRBJ2-7, the V gene TRBV28; a possible D gene is TRBD2 (6 bases). V lost 1 base and J 6 bases, leaving 13 bases between the germline ends. The CDR3 spans 14 residues. Germline CDR1 reads MDHEN; CDR2 reads SYDVKM. CDR3 DNA: TGTGCCAGCAGTTTATACAGGAGGGGAGGCGAGCAGTACGTC. Residues: CASSLYRRGGEQYV.

The V call is TRBV7-2, the J call TRBJ2-1; D is unresolved. Trimming shortened V by 3 bases and J by 10 bases, and 13 bases separated the two germline ends. Germline V gives CDR1 SGHTA, CDR2 FQGNSA. The CDR3 length is 13 residues. Written as DNA, the CDR3 is TGTGCCAGCAGCTTCCACTCTCTAATGGAGCAGTTCTTC. Translating gives CASSFHSLMEQFF.

The gene calls are TRBV9 and TRBJ1-2, with a tentative D call TRBD1 (5 bases). The germline gives CDR1 SGDLS, CDR2 YYNGEE. The CDR3 contains 14 residues. Trimming removed 4 bases from V and 0 bases from J, with 10 bases in between. The CDR3 sequence is CASSRRQSNYGYTF. The CDR3 bases are TGTGCCAGCAGCAGACGACAGTCTAACTATGGCTACACCTTC.

V gene TRBV4-3 combines with J gene TRBJ2-2; D might be TRBD1 (6 bases). Trimming pared 5 bases from V and 7 bases from J, leaving 8 bases between. Germline V CDR1 and CDR2: LGHNA, YSLEER. CDR3 size: 12 residues. CDR3 protein: CASSARGGELFF. The CDR3 DNA reads as TGCGCCAGCAGCGCCAGGGGCGGGGAGCTGTTTTTT.

This clone was counted between two and nine times. The rearrangement uses TRBV30 and TRBJ1-1, with 8 bases identical to TRBD1. CDR3 length: 12 amino acids. Germline CDR1 reads GTSNPN; CDR2 reads SVGIG (reference sequence). V trimming: 5 bases; J trimming: 7 bases; junction bases outside the gene matches: 6. This CDR3 is CAWDRGGGEAFF. CDR3 DNA sequence: TGTGCCTGGGACAGGGGAGGAGGTGAAGCTTTCTTT.

The rearrangement uses TRBV29-1 and TRBJ2-7; D gene unclear. The germline V gene encodes CDR1 SQVTM and CDR2 ANQGSEA. Deletions cut 2 bases from V and 0 bases from J, with 8 bases between. This CDR3 has 13 amino acids. CDR3 sequence: CSVESLDSYEQYF. The CDR3 coding sequence is TGCAGCGTTGAATCTTTAGACTCCTACGAGCAGTACTTC.

This chain joins TRBV27 and TRBJ2-2; 8 positions match TRBD1. Germline CDR1 reads MNHEY; CDR2 reads SMNVEV (reference sequence). The CDR3 spans 16 residues. Trimming removed 5 bases from V and 7 bases from J; junction bases left unmatched: 12. CDR3 sequence: CASSPLRTGYHGELFF. CDR3 nucleotides: TGTGCCAGCAGTCCCCTTCGGACAGGGTATCACGGGGAGCTGTTTTTT.

This rearrangement joins TRBV10-3 to TRBJ2-5; D is unresolved. CDR1 is ENHRY, CDR2 SYGVKD, per germline. V lost 2 bases to trimming and J lost 4 bases, with 8 bases between them. The CDR3 extends over 13 amino acids. The CDR3 DNA reads TGTGCCATCAGTGAGAATCCGAGAGAGACCCAGTACTTC. Amino acid sequence: CAISENPRETQYF.

The CDR3 spells CASTPGQGYEQYF. The CDR3, as DNA: TGTGCCAGCACCCCGGGACAGGGCTACGAGCAGTACTTC. The gene calls are TRBV27 and TRBJ2-7, with 9 bases fitting TRBD1. With V trimmed by 7 bases and J by 3 bases, 4 bases remained unmatched. The CDR3 spans 13 residues. Germline CDR1 and CDR2: MNHEY and SMNVEV (reference sequence).

The CDR3 sequence is CASSYLLSSYNEQFF. The CDR3, as DNA: TGTGCCAGCAGTTACTTGTTGAGCTCCTACAATGAGCAGTTCTTC. The chain recombines TRBV27 with TRBJ2-1; D is unclear. Trimming left V 4 bases short and J 0 bases short, with 10 bases between. CDR1 and CDR2 (germline): MNHEY, SMNVEV (reference sequence). The CDR3 contains 15 residues.

This clone was seen more than once but under ten times. This chain connects TRBV7-2 to TRBJ2-4, with no clear D. CDR1 is SGHTA and CDR2 is FQGNSA in the germline V gene. CDR3 length: 16 amino acids. V lost 4 bases and J lost 0, with 13 bases in between. The chain's CDR3 is CASSSSGTVAKNIQYF. As DNA, the CDR3 is TGTGCCAGCAGCTCATCTGGAACAGTAGCCAAAAACATTCAGTACTTC.

This clone occurred a few times. The chain has TRBV6-1 and TRBJ1-4; 11 bases fit TRBD1. CDR3 length: 14 residues. V dropped 7 bases and J dropped 10; count of bases not matched to a gene: 8. CDR1 and CDR2 (germline): MNHNS, SASEGT. CDR3 DNA: TGTGCCAGCACCGCGGGACAGGGGGTTGCAAAACTGTTTTTT. Translating gives CASTAGQGVAKLFF.

The gene calls are TRBV11-2 and TRBJ2-7; 8 nucleotides align to TRBD1. This CDR3 has 16 residues. J lost 6 bases, V lost 1 base, and 11 bases had no gene match. Germline assignment: CDR1 SGHAT and CDR2 FQNNGV. CDR3 nucleotide sequence: TGTGCCAGCAGCTTAGGTCCGACAGGGGAAGACGGCGAGCAGTACTTC. It encodes CASSLGPTGEDGEQYF.

For the CDR3, the DNA is TGCAGCGTAGAGACAGGGGGCGCCGGGGCTTTCTTT. Protein product: CSVETGGAGAFF. The chain couples TRBV29-1 to TRBJ1-1, with 10 bases identical to TRBD1. Germline CDR1 reads SQVTM; CDR2 reads ANQGSEA. Trimming at V came to 6 bases and at J to 11 bases, leaving 9 bases not matched to a gene. The CDR3 is 12 amino acids.

This chain connects TRBV19 to TRBJ1-2; tentative D call: TRBD1 (5 bases). The germline CDR1 and CDR2 sequences are LNHDA and SQIVND (reference sequence). Trimming stripped 7 bases from V and 0 bases from J, with 18 bases between. The CDR3 is 16 amino acids. Here the CDR3 reads CASNVPRTLTNYGYTF. CDR3 nucleotide sequence: TGTGCCAGTAATGTACCGAGGACACTTACTAACTATGGCTACACCTTC.

The V gene is TRBV7-9, the J gene TRBJ2-5, with D possibly being TRBD2 (5 bases). V was pared by 5 bases and J by 5 bases, with 12 bases between. Germline V gene lookup returns CDR1 SEHNR and CDR2 FQNEAQ (reference sequence). The CDR3 has 13 residues. CDR3 nucleotide sequence: TGTGCCAGCAGCCAGACTATGGCGGAGACCCAGTACTTC. It codes for CASSQTMAETQYF.

The rearrangement uses TRBV7-3 and TRBJ2-7, with TRBD2 matching 7 bases. V gave up 0 bases and J gave up 3 bases; unmatched junction bases: 5. CDR1 SGHTA and CDR2 FQGTGA come from the germline V gene. CDR3 length equals 15 residues. The CDR3 is CASSLTSGTNYEQYF. The CDR3, as DNA: TGTGCCAGCAGCTTAACGAGCGGGACCAACTACGAGCAGTACTTC.